This TCR beta chain derives from a study of T cell repertoires in cytomegalovirus infection (dated by TCRdb to about 2019). Background on the whole study: Donor HLA type was relevant to the analysis, as public TCR beta signatures indicated carriage of CMV infection together with the matching HLA type.

Taken from cysteine to phenylalanine, the CDR3 has 14 residues. The sequence is cut down to CDR3 DNA, 42 bases in frame from base 1. CDR1 is given as MDHEN and CDR2 as SYDVKM, both from the germline V gene. V loses 6 bases at its end and J loses 6 bases; junction bases beyond the gene matches: 8. This clonotype was seen more than once but under ten times. There is no known antigen for this receptor. No much larger clone is present one base from it, and per-base qualities are unavailable. Broader findings and caveats from the paper: In the ex vivo response, HLA-C-restricted CMV-specific TCR beta clonotypes were dominant, and in two of eight donors the single most frequent clonotype came from this HLA-C-restricted group. In both this cohort and an independent cohort of under 450 donors, the cumulative frequency of public TCR beta family members distinguished carriers of CMV infection plus the relevant HLA type.

Sequenced using an Illumina HiSeq 1500. TCRdb cleaned the public reads at Q25 with fastp, built clones with MiXCR and kept in-frame beta chains. Every CDR3 protein is listed once, alongside the most common genes and DNA of its rows. The sample profile shows around 130,000 distinct CDR3 sequences; around 25% of them were found once. Roughly 33% of the sample is held by the ten biggest clonotypes. The receptor was isolated from a human donor in good health (CMV status not recorded). Some clones in this sample may be carry-over from other donors' samples. The rearranged chain carries TRBV28 and TRBJ1-5, and TRBD1 matches 7 of the central bases. The sample taken for sequencing was PBMCs, sequenced either directly or after in vitro stimulation (not recorded which). The CDR3 protein sequence reads: CASSSPGQRQPQHF. The base sequence is TGTGCCAGCAGCTCACCGGGACAGCGTCAGCCCCAGCATTTT.